A selection of T cell receptor beta chains follows, all from one sample in a study of Ad26.COV2.S vaccination and SARS-CoV-2 variants. Assay: immunoSEQ multiplex PCR; the TCRdb copy retains only in-frame clones and omits some. Here the sample spans fewer than 900,000 clones, 70% to 90% being singletons. The starting material was peripheral blood, obtained in a trial of Ad26.COV2.S vaccine versus placebo. The receptors stem from a person between 18 and 65 years old who received the Ad26.COV2.S COVID-19 vaccine or a placebo. The CDR3 runs from the conserved cysteine through the conserved F or W. A D gene is named only where the DNA matches it firmly. Size values are once, few and many counts, or a class for expanded clones, and some rows have none.

V gene	clone size	CDR3 length	J gene	D gene	CDR3 protein	CDR3 DNA
TRBV30	.	13	TRBJ1-5	.	CAWGEGTYQPQHF	TGTGCCTGGGGGGAAGGAACCTATCAGCCCCAGCATTTT
TRBV7-2	once	14	TRBJ2-7	.	CASSLNSGPYEQYF	TGTGCCAGCAGCTTAAATAGCGGTCCCTACGAGCAGTACTTC
TRBV2	.	15	TRBJ1-5	.	CASTPWDQRSQPQHF	TGTGCCAGCACTCCCTGGGACCAAAGGTCCCAGCCCCAGCATTTT
TRBV7-9	.	14	TRBJ1-4	.	CASSLGREGEKLFF	TGTGCCAGCAGCTTAGGTAGGGAAGGCGAAAAACTGTTTTTT
TRBV5-1	once	16	TRBJ1-3	.	CASSLALDFSGNTIYF	TGCGCCAGCAGCTTGGCCCTCGATTTCTCTGGAAACACCATATATTTT
TRBV28	.	17	TRBJ1-2	TRBD1	CASSLPPRTGGNYGYTF	TGTGCCAGCAGTTTACCGCCACGGACAGGGGGTAACTATGGCTACACCTTC
TRBV6-2/TRBV6-3	.	16	TRBJ2-3	TRBD2	CASSQRLAVSTDTQYF	TGTGCCAGCAGTCAGAGACTAGCGGTTAGCACAGATACGCAGTATTTT
TRBV4-1	.	16	TRBJ1-4	.	CASSQLPGLSREKLFF	TGCGCCAGCAGCCAACTACCGGGCCTCAGCCGGGAAAAACTGTTTTTT
TRBV18	.	17	TRBJ1-1	TRBD1	CASSPPGQTVMNTEAFF	TGTGCCAGCTCACCTCCGGGACAGACCGTCATGAACACTGAAGCTTTCTTT
TRBV6-5	.	15	TRBJ2-1	.	CASSYGRGSYNEQFF	TGTGCCAGCAGTTACGGCCGGGGATCCTACAATGAGCAGTTCTTC
TRBV7-6	.	14	TRBJ1-1	.	CASSLAWANTEAFF	TGTGCCAGCAGCTTAGCGTGGGCGAACACTGAAGCTTTCTTT
TRBV3-1/TRBV3-2	.	17	TRBJ2-7	TRBD2	CASSRTSGRSSTGEQYF	TGTGCCAGCAGCAGGACTAGCGGGAGGTCTTCAACGGGGGAGCAGTACTTC
TRBV18	once	16	TRBJ2-3	.	CASSPRRSQSTDTQYF	TGTGCCAGCTCCCCGAGGCGCAGCCAAAGCACAGATACGCAGTATTTT
TRBV30	.	14	TRBJ1-6	TRBD1	CAWSVLTGGSPLHF	TGTGCCTGGAGTGTATTGACAGGGGGTTCACCCCTCCACTTT
TRBV5-1	.	14	TRBJ1-1	.	CASSLAGVTPEAFF	TGCGCCAGCAGCTTGGCCGGGGTAACTCCTGAAGCTTTCTTT
TRBV10-2	.	17	TRBJ1-1	.	CASTGGAGTVMNTEAFF	TGCGCCAGCACCGGGGGGGCAGGGACTGTCATGAACACTGAAGCTTTCTTT
TRBV2	.	14	TRBJ1-5	.	CASSERLGHQPQHF	TGTGCCAGCAGTGAACGACTGGGGCATCAGCCCCAGCATTTT
TRBV11-2	.	13	TRBJ2-7	.	CASSLPGAAEQYF	TGTGCCAGCAGCCTACCCGGGGCTGCGGAGCAGTACTTC
TRBV6-5	once	15	TRBJ1-2	.	CASSYQTTIFSGYTF	TGTGCCAGCAGTTACCAGACGACCATCTTCAGTGGCTACACCTTC
TRBV10-3	.	14	TRBJ1-4	.	CAISADATNEKLFF	TGTGCCATCAGTGCGGACGCGACTAATGAAAAACTGTTTTTT
TRBV11-2	once	17	TRBJ2-7	.	CASSFSEVGEIPYEQYF	TGTGCCAGCAGCTTTTCTGAGGTAGGAGAGATCCCCTACGAGCAGTACTTC
TRBV25-1	few	15	TRBJ1-4	TRBD1	CASSPRTGVRGKLFF	TGTGCCAGCAGTCCCCGGACAGGGGTGAGGGGAAAACTGTTTTTT
TRBV29-1	.	12	TRBJ2-3	.	CSVAPGADTQYF	TGCAGCGTTGCTCCCGGAGCAGATACGCAGTATTTT
TRBV7-2	.	15	TRBJ1-5	TRBD1	CASSRTGGAGQPQHF	TGTGCCAGCAGCCGGACAGGGGGCGCCGGTCAGCCCCAGCATTTT
TRBV20-1	.	10	TRBJ2-1	.	CSAKYNEQFF	TGCAGTGCTAAATACAATGAGCAGTTCTTC
TRBV7-6	.	16	TRBJ2-7	TRBD2	CASSLGATSVPYEQYF	TGTGCCAGCAGCCTAGGGGCGACTAGCGTACCCTACGAGCAGTACTTC
TRBV18	.	17	TRBJ2-2	.	CASSPGGTTMNTGELFF	TGTGCCAGCTCACCAGGGGGCACAACCATGAACACCGGGGAGCTGTTTTTT
TRBV10-3	.	12	TRBJ2-2	.	CAISEVAGELFF	TGTGCCATCAGTGAGGTTGCCGGGGAGCTGTTTTTT
TRBV9	.	15	TRBJ2-3	TRBD2	CASSVATAGGNTQYF	TGTGCCAGCAGCGTAGCTACCGCGGGGGGGAATACGCAGTATTTT
TRBV7-2	.	12	TRBJ2-7	TRBD2	CASSSSGLAGAF	TGTGCCAGCAGCTCCTCGGGGCTAGCGGGGGCATTC
TRBV5-1	once	18	TRBJ1-6	TRBD1	CASSVIGGTGTGFSPLHF	TGCGCCAGCAGCGTGATCGGGGGAACCGGGACAGGGTTTTCACCCCTCCACTTT
TRBV7-9	.	16	TRBJ2-5	.	CASSPSGGSTQETQYF	TGTGCCAGCAGCCCATCCGGGGGATCAACACAAGAGACCCAGTACTTC
TRBV30	.	13	TRBJ2-3	.	CAWSVMEGRGQYF	TGTGCCTGGAGTGTGATGGAGGGGCGGGGGCAGTATTTT
TRBV19	.	13	TRBJ2-5	TRBD1	CASSETGGETQYF	TGTGCCAGTAGTGAAACAGGGGGGGAGACCCAGTACTTC
TRBV21-1	.	15	TRBJ1-5	.	CASSARTGGNQPQHF	TGTGCCAGCAGCGCGCGGACAGGGGGCAATCAGCCCCAGCATTTT
TRBV9	.	15	TRBJ2-7	TRBD2	CASSVASGTSYEQYF	TGTGCCAGCAGCGTAGCGTCAGGGACTAGCTACGAGCAGTACTTC
TRBV29-1	once	12	TRBJ1-2	.	CSVTEGTLAGAF	TGCAGCGTTACCGAGGGGACATTGGCTGGCGCCTTC
TRBV10-2	.	15	TRBJ2-3	TRBD2	CASRRGAGGEDTQYF	TGCGCCAGCAGGAGGGGGGCGGGAGGGGAAGATACGCAGTATTTT
TRBV7-6	few	18	TRBJ1-6	TRBD1	CASSRRDRGRGVNSPLHF	TGTGCCAGCAGCCGCCGGGACAGGGGACGGGGGGTAAATTCACCCCTCCACTTT
TRBV3-1/TRBV3-2	.	16	TRBJ1-4	.	CASSHWVQGSGEKLFF	TGTGCCAGCAGCCATTGGGTCCAGGGGTCGGGGGAAAAACTGTTTTTT
TRBV19	.	14	TRBJ2-7	.	CASSISRLTYEQYF	TGTGCCAGTAGTATTTCCAGATTAACCTACGAGCAGTACTTC
TRBV7-2	.	13	TRBJ2-7	.	CASSLDFSYEQYF	TGTGCCAGCAGCTTAGACTTCTCCTACGAGCAGTACTTC